This entry lists 18 T cell receptor beta chains sequenced from one sample in a study of blood T cell repertoires in COVID-19. TCRdb's copy holds only in-frame clones and misses some; the assay was immunoSEQ multiplex PCR. The sample records some 140,000 clones, approximately 79% being singletons. Source material: peripheral blood. The source is a man in his sixties with acute or convalescent COVID-19.

This sequence joins TRBV6-6 and TRBJ1-2, with TRBD1 matching over 7 bases. V dropped 11 bases and J dropped 8; count of bases not matched to a gene: 5. CDR3 size: 10 residues. The germline V gene has CDR1 MNHNY and CDR2 SVGAGI (reference sequence). The CDR3 is CASGGLGYTF. In nucleotides, the CDR3 is TGTGCCTCAGGGGGGCTCGGCTACACCTTC.

The chain combines TRBV27 with TRBJ2-6, with a weak D call TRBD2 (6 bases). The CDR3 loop spans 15 amino acids. Trimming removed 6 bases at V and 3 bases at J, with 12 bases between. CDR1 is MNHEY and CDR2 is SMNVEV in the germline V gene (reference sequence). CDR3 amino acids: CASSYLGSGANVLTF. The CDR3 DNA reads TGTGCCAGCAGCTACCTCGGGAGTGGGGCCAACGTCCTGACTTTC.

V and J are TRBV28 and TRBJ2-7; D perhaps matches TRBD2 (7 bases). The V and J ends lost 7 bases and 3 bases respectively, with 19 bases between them. This CDR3 is built from 15 residues. Germline values: CDR1 MDHEN, CDR2 SYDVKM. The CDR3 protein is CASTINPGGGYEQYF. The DNA of the CDR3 is TGTGCCAGCACCATCAATCCGGGGGGCGGCTACGAGCAGTACTTC.

J is TRBJ1-5 and V is TRBV19; 9 bases are a match to TRBD1. The V segment lost 5 bases and the J segment 2 bases; nucleotides outside the gene matches: 7. Germline V gene lookup returns CDR1 LNHDA and CDR2 SQIVND (reference sequence). The CDR3 sequence is 16 residues long. For the CDR3, the DNA is TGTGCCAGTAGTGCCTTGGACAGGGGAGGCAATCAGCCCCAGCATTTT. This translates into CASSALDRGGNQPQHF.

The genes are TRBV11-2 and TRBJ2-3; D remains unclear. Germline V gene lookup returns CDR1 SGHAT and CDR2 FQNNGV. The V end was cut by 1 base, the J end by 1 base, with 12 bases between. The length of the CDR3 is 16 residues. CDR3 nucleotides: TGTGCCAGCAGCTTAGCCCGGGTCGAGGGCACAGATACGCAGTATTTT. Residues: CASSLARVEGTDTQYF.

V usage is TRBV24-1 and J usage is TRBJ2-5, with D perhaps TRBD2 (6 bases). Trimming took off 4 bases at V and 5 bases at J, with 16 bases between the two ends. From germline, CDR1 is KGHDR and CDR2 SFDVKD. This CDR3 contains 15 residues. CDR3 sequence reads: CATSDPSRAGETQYF. The CDR3 DNA follows: TGTGCCACCAGTGACCCCTCCCGGGCGGGGGAGACCCAGTACTTC.

This clone appeared a few times. V and J are TRBV12-3 or TRBV12-4 and TRBJ2-5; 8 bases agree with TRBD2. V shed 6 bases, J shed 5 bases, and the junction held 5 bases outside the gene matches. The CDR3 is 13 amino acids. This CDR3 reads CASRQRETETQYF. For the CDR3, the DNA is TGTGCCAGCAGGCAGCGGGAGACTGAGACCCAGTACTTC.

Concerning this clone: One end of the junction is discordant with germline, which a read error may explain. This chain uses TRBV7-6 with TRBJ2-7; 8 bases are shared with TRBD2. This CDR3 is 14 amino acids long. CDR1 and CDR2 (germline): SGHVS, FNYEAQ. CDR3 region: CASSLAGPSYEQYF. The DNA for the CDR3 is TGTGCCAGCAGCCTAGCGGGCCCCTCCTACGAGCAGTACTTC.

This clone has just one count. The rearrangement joins TRBV6-5 to TRBJ1-3; the D is unclear. V lost 6 bases, J lost 4 bases, and 16 bases lay in between. Germline lookup yields CDR1 MNHEY and CDR2 SVGAGI. The CDR3 is made up of 15 amino acids. The CDR3 nucleotides read TGTGCCAGCAGGAAGGAGGGAGGTAGAGGAAACACCATATATTTT. The encoded protein is CASRKEGGRGNTIYF.

The rearrangement uses TRBV2 and TRBJ2-4; 11 bases map to TRBD2. There are 16 residues in the CDR3. V shed 6 bases, J shed 0 bases, and the junction held 4 bases outside the gene matches. Germline loops: CDR1 SNHLY, CDR2 FYNNEI. CDR3 sequence: CASRSGTSGAKNIQYF. CDR3 in DNA: TGTGCCAGCAGGTCCGGGACTAGCGGAGCCAAAAACATTCAGTACTTC.

The chain links TRBV2 to TRBJ1-6, with a weak D call TRBD1 (6 bases). Germline V lookup: CDR1 SNHLY, CDR2 FYNNEI. This CDR3 comprises 16 residues. The germline V and J ends were trimmed by 5 bases and 7 bases, with 18 bases remaining between them. The CDR3 loop is CASSPTGRQANSPLHF. The CDR3 bases are TGTGCCAGCAGTCCGACAGGACGGCAAGCCAATTCACCCCTCCACTTT.

The CDR3 bases are TGTGCCAGCAGACACCGGGCTGGGGCCAACGTCCTGACTTTC. This codes for CASRHRAGANVLTF. The chain carries TRBV6-5 and TRBJ2-6; D call uncertain. The CDR3 extends over 14 amino acids. The V gene lost 6 bases and the J gene lost 2 bases, with 8 bases spanning the gap. Germline loops: CDR1 MNHEY, CDR2 SVGAGI.

J is TRBJ1-1 and V is TRBV7-3; possible D gene TRBD1, 6 bases. This CDR3 spans 16 amino acids. V shed 0 bases and J shed 8 bases, with 19 bases lying between them. Per the germline V gene, CDR1 is SGHTA and CDR2 is FQGTGA. The CDR3 DNA reads TGTGCCAGCAGCTTAACGTTCTCCAGGGGCGCGAAAGAAGCTTTCTTT. This sequence encodes CASSLTFSRGAKEAFF.

This clone was counted a few times. The chain recombines TRBV7-3 with TRBJ1-6; D is undetermined. This CDR3 has 13 residues. Germline CDR1 is SGHTA and CDR2 is FQGTGA. V lost 4 bases, J lost 6 bases, and 7 bases lay in between. In DNA, the CDR3 is TGTGCCAGCAGCTCAGATGGTAATTCACCCCTCCACTTT. Protein sequence: CASSSDGNSPLHF.

The chain carries TRBV7-2 and TRBJ1-5; possibly TRBD1 for D (6 bases). Germline CDR1 SGHTA, CDR2 FQGNSA. Deletions cut 3 bases from V and 1 base from J, with 16 bases between. CDR3 length: 17 amino acids. CDR3 sequence: CASSFYPGQSSNQPQHF. CDR3 nucleotide sequence: TGTGCCAGCAGCTTCTATCCCGGACAGAGCAGCAATCAGCCCCAGCATTTT. The full variable domain, in which reference TRBV7-2 and TRBJ1-5 provide the parts outside the CDR3, is GAGVSQSPSNKVTEKGKDVELRCDPISGHTALYWYRQSLGQGLEFLIYFQGNSAPDKSGLPSDRFSAERTGGSVSTLTIQRTQQEDSAVYLCASSFYPGQSSNQPQHFGDGTRLSIL.

Only a few counts were recorded for this clone. The chain joins TRBV4-3 to TRBJ2-1, with a possible D match to TRBD2 (5 bases). Trimming stripped 1 base from V and 13 bases from J, with 14 bases between. Germline lookup yields CDR1 LGHNA and CDR2 YSLEER. The CDR3 length is 13 residues. Written as DNA, the CDR3 is TGCGCCAGCAGCCAAGCTTTAGCGCCCACCCAGTTCTTC. Protein sequence: CASSQALAPTQFF.

The table lists this clone with a few counts. The chain links TRBV27 to TRBJ2-3; D perhaps matches TRBD2 (6 bases). The germline V gene encodes CDR1 MNHEY and CDR2 SMNVEV (reference sequence). Trimming stripped 5 bases from V and 4 bases from J, with 19 bases between. The CDR3 is 16 amino acids. The CDR3 sequence: CASSIGTLTGADTQYF. CDR3 coding DNA: TGTGCCAGCAGTATTGGGACTCTTACCGGGGCAGATACGCAGTATTTT.

The chain is built from TRBV7-8 and TRBJ2-1; TRBD1 is a possible D gene (5 bases). The CDR3 is 17 residues long. V was cut by 1 base and J by 0 bases, with 13 bases left in between. Germline CDR1 SGHVS, CDR2 FQNEAQ. CDR3: CASSLVDRRSSYNEQFF. Written as DNA, the CDR3 is TGTGCCAGCAGCTTAGTTGACAGAAGGAGCTCCTACAATGAGCAGTTCTTC.